Listed below are T cell receptor beta chains from one sample, sequenced in a study of graft-versus-host responses after intestinal transplantation. The protocol was immunoSEQ multiplex PCR, while the TCRdb copy is restricted to in-frame clones and leaves out a portion. Counted here are 12,000 to 15,000 clones, 25% to 40% occurring once; the ten biggest clones make up about 2%. This sample comprised alloreactive CD8+ T cells from a mixed lymphocyte reaction culture, obtained before intestinal transplant. The source of these receptors is a human patient who received an intestinal transplant. The CDR3 runs from the conserved cysteine through the conserved F or W. Fields, in order: V gene, D gene, clone size, J gene, CDR3 protein, CDR3 DNA. The D gene is left open where the match is weak. The size field is filled for only some rows; it gives once, few, many or a size class.

TRBV27	-	-	TRBJ2-3	CASSLFGGADTQYF	TGTGCCAGCAGTTTATTCGGGGGTGCAGATACGCAGTATTTT
TRBV6-5	TRBD1	-	TRBJ2-7	CASSYGTGGSEQYF	TGTGCCAGCAGTTACGGGACAGGGGGCTCCGAGCAGTACTTC
TRBV5-8	-	few	TRBJ1-1	CASSVHRKGMNTEAFF	TGTGCCAGCAGCGTTCACAGGAAGGGCATGAACACTGAAGCTTTCTTT
TRBV30	TRBD1	-	TRBJ2-3	CAWTRMGTGTQYF	TGTGCCTGGACCCGGATGGGGACAGGTACGCAGTATTTT
TRBV5-5	-	-	TRBJ2-7	CASSFAGEQYF	TGTGCCAGCAGCTTCGCGGGGGAGCAGTACTTC
TRBV27	TRBD1	few	TRBJ2-7	CASSLFSGGTYEQYF	TGTGCCAGCAGTTTATTTTCAGGGGGAACCTACGAGCAGTACTTC
TRBV28	TRBD2	-	TRBJ2-1	CASSLRLAGGGEQFF	TGTGCCAGCAGTTTAAGGCTAGCGGGGGGGGGTGAGCAGTTCTTC
TRBV7-8	TRBD2	-	TRBJ2-1	CASSLGASGGDYEQFF	TGTGCCAGCAGCTTAGGAGCTAGCGGGGGTGACTATGAGCAGTTCTTC
TRBV2	TRBD2	-	TRBJ2-5	CASTFGGEGWQETQYF	TGTGCCAGCACCTTCGGGGGGGAGGGATGGCAAGAGACCCAGTACTTC
TRBV4-3	-	-	TRBJ1-1	CASSQGTGIPVTEAFF	TGCGCCAGCAGCCAAGGAACAGGGATCCCTGTCACTGAAGCTTTCTTT
TRBV11-2	-	few	TRBJ1-1	CASSHFPPEAFF	TGTGCCAGCAGCCACTTTCCCCCCGAAGCTTTCTTT
TRBV7-2	-	few	TRBJ1-3	CASSPGTFNTIYF	TGTGCCAGCAGCCCCGGGACATTTAACACCATATATTTT
TRBV30	TRBD1	few	TRBJ2-7	CAWSAGTGTYEQYF	TGTGCCTGGAGTGCCGGGACAGGTACTTACGAGCAGTACTTC
TRBV6-4	TRBD2	-	TRBJ2-1	CASSESLAGGYNEQFF	TGTGCCAGCAGTGAATCCCTAGCGGGGGGCTACAATGAGCAGTTCTTC
TRBV4-3	-	-	TRBJ1-1	CASSQDTASVLRAEAFF	TGCGCCAGCAGCCAAGATACCGCCTCGGTCTTGAGGGCTGAAGCTTTCTTT
TRBV6-1	TRBD2	-	TRBJ2-3	CASSELAGITDTQYF	TGTGCCAGCAGTGAGCTAGCGGGGATAACAGATACGCAGTATTTT
TRBV7-9	-	once	TRBJ2-6	CASSPAGAGANVLTF	TGTGCCAGCAGTCCAGCGGGTGCTGGGGCCAACGTCCTGACTTTC
TRBV27	-	-	TRBJ2-1	CASLGARPNEQFF	TGTGCCAGCTTGGGAGCTCGACCCAATGAGCAGTTCTTC
TRBV9	TRBD1	few	TRBJ1-1	CASSVGTGYMNTEAFF	TGTGCCAGCAGCGTAGGGACAGGATACATGAACACTGAAGCTTTCTTT
TRBV30	-	-	TRBJ2-7	CAWTYGQTYEQYF	TGTGCCTGGACTTACGGACAGACCTACGAGCAGTACTTC
TRBV27	TRBD1	medium-sized	TRBJ1-1	CASSSGQTNTEAFF	TGTGCCAGCAGTTCGGGACAGACAAACACTGAAGCTTTCTTT
TRBV19	TRBD2	-	TRBJ2-1	CASEIGLAGGNEQFF	TGTGCCAGCGAAATAGGACTAGCGGGGGGCAATGAGCAGTTCTTC
TRBV7-9	TRBD1	few	TRBJ1-2	CASRPRLGQGALGYTF	TGTGCCAGCAGACCCCGGCTGGGACAGGGGGCGTTAGGCTACACCTTC
TRBV7-2	TRBD2	-	TRBJ2-2	CASSADAGVLTSTGELFF	TGTGCCAGCAGCGCAGACGCGGGGGTACTCACTAGCACCGGGGAGCTGTTTTTT
TRBV30	TRBD1	few	TRBJ1-2	CAWKTLGTELNYGYTF	TGTGCCTGGAAAACCCTCGGGACAGAACTTAACTATGGCTACACCTTC
TRBV11-2	TRBD1	-	TRBJ2-7	CASSSRTGTFYEQYF	TGTGCCAGCAGCTCCCGGACAGGGACTTTTTACGAGCAGTACTTC
TRBV14	TRBD1	few	TRBJ1-1	CASSPRQGLDTEAFF	TGTGCCAGCAGCCCCAGACAGGGACTCGACACTGAAGCTTTCTTT
TRBV11-2	TRBD1	-	TRBJ2-3	CASSPGTGYWRDF	TGTGCCAGCAGCCCGGGGACAGGGTATTGGCGAGATTTT
TRBV6-5	TRBD2	-	TRBJ2-5	CASSTLAEYQETQYF	TGTGCCAGCAGTACCCTAGCGGAGTACCAAGAGACCCAGTACTTC
TRBV11-3	TRBD2	-	TRBJ2-7	CASSLTGGGSYEQYF	TGTGCCAGCAGCTTAACTGGCGGGGGGAGTTACGAGCAGTACTTC
TRBV29-1	-	few	TRBJ2-3	CSVDGTPDTQYF	TGCAGCGTTGATGGCACCCCAGATACGCAGTATTTT
TRBV7-9	-	-	TRBJ2-5	CASSLSQSDWQETQYF	TGTGCCAGCAGCTTAAGTCAGTCGGACTGGCAAGAGACCCAGTACTTC
TRBV7-9	TRBD1	-	TRBJ2-7	CASGGQVYEQYF	TGTGCCAGCGGAGGACAGGTCTACGAGCAGTACTTC
TRBV19	-	-	TRBJ1-2	CASRRSGVPNYGYTF	TGTGCCAGTAGGCGATCGGGGGTCCCTAACTATGGCTACACCTTC
TRBV4-3	-	medium-sized	TRBJ1-2	CASSQDQASNYGYTF	TGCGCCAGCAGCCAAGATCAGGCATCCAACTATGGCTACACCTTC
TRBV4-1	-	few	TRBJ2-1	CASSHPQVTILNEQFF	TGCGCCAGCAGCCACCCACAGGTTACGATCCTCAATGAGCAGTTCTTC
TRBV27	TRBD1	few	TRBJ2-1	CASSLWGTGTYNEQFF	TGTGCCAGCAGTTTATGGGGGACAGGTACCTACAATGAGCAGTTCTTC
TRBV19	TRBD1	-	TRBJ1-1	CASKDTGGGTEAFF	TGTGCCAGTAAAGACACAGGGGGTGGGACTGAAGCTTTCTTT
TRBV11-2	TRBD1	few	TRBJ2-7	CASSPGTGPYEQYF	TGTGCCAGCAGCCCGGGGACAGGCCCCTACGAGCAGTACTTC
TRBV27	-	few	TRBJ1-6	CASSSLSLHNSPLHF	TGTGCCAGCTCTTCACTGTCGCTCCATAATTCACCCCTCCACTTT
TRBV4-3	-	-	TRBJ1-4	CASSQDSGGGEKLFF	TGCGCCAGCAGCCAAGATTCGGGGGGAGGGGAAAAACTGTTTTTT
TRBV4-3	TRBD1	few	TRBJ1-4	CASRMTGATNEKLFF	TGCGCCAGCCGCATGACAGGGGCAACTAATGAAAAACTGTTTTTT
TRBV2	-	-	TRBJ1-5	CASRAGVRVHDQPQHF	TGTGCCAGCAGGGCGGGGGTCAGGGTTCACGATCAGCCCCAGCATTTT